A selection of T cell receptor beta chains follows, all from one sample in a study of control samples from healthy donors and cancer patients. The repertoire was sequenced with immunoSEQ multiplex PCR; TCRdb's copy has only in-frame clones and lacks some. The sample has 150,000 to 200,000 clones, approximately 96% seen once. Sequenced: blood. The receptors here all came from a middle-aged woman in good health. The CDR3 runs from the conserved cysteine through the conserved F or W. The D gene is left open where the match is weak. Not every row has a clone size; where given, it reads once, few, many or a size class.

V gene	D gene	clone size	J gene	CDR3 protein	CDR3 DNA
TRBV9	NA	NA	TRBJ1-3	CASSAEGYSGNTIYF	TGTGCCAGCAGCGCCGAGGGGTACTCTGGAAACACCATATATTTT
TRBV29-1	NA	NA	TRBJ1-2	CSVDRRDFNYGYTF	TGCAGCGTTGACCGCAGGGATTTTAACTATGGCTACACCTTC
TRBV6-1	TRBD1	NA	TRBJ1-5	CASSEGTGERSQPQHF	TGTGCCAGCAGTGAAGGAACAGGGGAGAGGAGTCAGCCCCAGCATTTT
TRBV5-1	NA	NA	TRBJ1-6	CASSLGTPYEGSPLHF	TGCGCCAGCAGCCTCGGGACTCCCTATGAGGGGTCACCCCTCCACTTT
TRBV6-2/TRBV6-3	NA	NA	TRBJ1-6	CASSWNGDSPLHF	TGTGCCAGCAGCTGGAATGGGGATTCACCCCTCCACTTT
TRBV7-2	NA	NA	TRBJ1-3	CASSLRGDRISLGNTIYF	TGTGCCAGCAGCTTACGCGGCGACCGAATTAGCCTTGGAAACACCATATATTTT
TRBV4-1	NA	NA	TRBJ1-1	CASSQDFGTVNTEAFF	TGCGCCAGCAGCCAAGATTTTGGGACGGTGAACACTGAAGCTTTCTTT
TRBV7-9	NA	NA	TRBJ1-2	CASSLSRIVYGYTF	TGTGCCAGCAGCTTAAGTCGAATAGTTTATGGCTACACCTTC
TRBV28	NA	NA	TRBJ1-1	CASSFDGVGGTEAFF	TGTGCCAGCAGTTTTGACGGTGTCGGGGGCACTGAAGCTTTCTTT
TRBV30	NA	NA	TRBJ1-1	CAWRSGPNTEAFF	TGTGCCTGGAGGTCAGGACCGAACACTGAAGCTTTCTTT
TRBV19	NA	NA	TRBJ1-4	CASIPTAGARAPEKLFF	TGTGCCAGTATTCCCACCGCCGGGGCGCGGGCCCCTGAAAAACTGTTTTTT
TRBV7-6	NA	NA	TRBJ1-6	CASRARGLRSYNSPLHF	TGTGCCAGCCGAGCCCGGGGTCTTAGATCCTATAATTCACCCCTCCACTTT
TRBV11-2	NA	NA	TRBJ2-5	CASSLVVLPSETQYF	TGTGCCAGCAGCTTAGTGGTGCTCCCCTCGGAGACCCAGTACTTC
TRBV27	NA	NA	TRBJ1-2	CASSLSGHYGYTF	TGTGCCAGCAGTTTATCGGGGCACTATGGCTACACCTTC
TRBV19	TRBD1	NA	TRBJ1-5	CASSIPGRDRVLGQPQHF	TGTGCCAGTAGTATTCCCGGTCGGGACAGGGTTCTCGGTCAGCCCCAGCATTTT
TRBV7-9	TRBD1	once	TRBJ1-4	CASSEYPGQPNEKLFF	TGTGCCAGCAGTGAATACCCGGGACAGCCTAATGAAAAACTGTTTTTT